The source of this T cell receptor beta chain is a study of cytomegalovirus exposure and HLA in healthy donors. Study at large: Earlier results showed 120 million or so unique TCR beta sequences derived from approximately 170 million T cells.

The primer mix had 60 Vbeta and 13 Jbeta primers. Data came from immunoSEQ multiplex PCR; TCRdb stores just in-frame clones and leaves some out. The sample shows about 140,000 clones, around 72% of them seen only once. The germline gives CDR1 SGHRS, CDR2 YFSETQ. The CDR3 runs 15 residues. V dropped 1 base and J dropped 2 bases, with 11 bases sitting between them. Study-wide points: The investigators catalogued 150 to 200 TCR beta chains as cytomegalovirus-associated. Whilst most TCR sequences proved rare, a subset of public TCRs occurred across many donors. Sequencing depth roughly uniform across donors was assumed in presence/absence analyses.

A note on this clone: Its antigen remains unknown.

The genes are TRBV5-1 and TRBJ2-3, with unresolved D. Sequencing used PBMCs. This TCR was sampled from a man aged 45-65 years in good health and CMV-seropositive. The CDR3 DNA reads TGCGCCAGCAGCTTGAATAGTTTATCCACAGATACGCAGTATTTT. Translated: CASSLNSLSTDTQYF. The full variable domain, with the rest looked up from reference TRBV5-1 and TRBJ2-3, is KAGVTQTPRYLIKTRGQQVTLSCSPISGHRSVSWYQQTPGQGLQFLFEYFSETQRNKGNFPGRFSGRQFSNSRSEMNVSTLELGDSALYLCASSLNSLSTDTQYFGPGTRLTVL.